A selection of T cell receptor beta chains follows, all from one sample in a study of metastatic and nonmetastatic thyroid tumors. TCRdb called clones again from the PCR reads with MiXCR. This repertoire shows 85,000 to 95,000 clones, 15% found once; its top ten account for 3.6%. Sequenced material: blood. Source of these receptors: a female donor with papillary thyroid cancer or a benign thyroid nodule (not recorded which). Some clones in this sample may be carry-over from other donors' samples. The CDR3 runs from the conserved cysteine through the conserved F or W. The D gene is left open where the match is weak. Only part of the rows carry a size: once, few, many, or a class if the clone is expanded.

CDR3 DNA	CDR3 protein	clone size	D gene	CDR3 length	V gene	J gene
TGTGCCAGCAGTTTATACCCTCCGGGACTAGCCACAGATACGCAGTATTTT	CASSLYPPGLATDTQYF	many	TRBD2	17	TRBV28	TRBJ2-3
TGTGCCAGTAGTATCGCGGGGGGGCCCACGGGAGAGAATGAGCAGTTCTTC	CASSIAGGPTGENEQFF	many	TRBD2	17	TRBV19	TRBJ2-1
TGCGCCAGCAGCTCAATAGATCACAGGGTCGAGCAGTACTTC	CASSSIDHRVEQYF	many	-	14	TRBV4-1	TRBJ2-7
TGTGCCAGCTATCACGGGACAGGTTCCGAAAAACTGTTTTTT	CASYHGTGSEKLFF	many	TRBD1	14	TRBV6-1	TRBJ1-4
TGCAGTGCTAGAGTGAGGGTTGACCTCCGGCACTCACACCTCCACTTT	CSARVRVDLRHSHLHF	-	-	16	TRBV20-1	TRBJ1-6
TGTGCCAGCAGTTTACCGCAGGGTCCATACAATGAGCAGTTCTTC	CASSLPQGPYNEQFF	many	-	15	TRBV27	TRBJ2-1
TGTGCCAGCAGCCAAGAGGGGGCGGGTGAGACCCAGTACTTC	CASSQEGAGETQYF	-	-	14	TRBV4-2	TRBJ2-5
TGTGCCAGCAGCGTTTTCACCTCCAGGGAGCCGGGCGCAGATACGCAGTATTTT	CASSVFTSREPGADTQYF	many	-	18	TRBV11-1	TRBJ2-3
TGTGCCAGCAGCCAAGATTCGGGGGAGCAGTACTTC	CASSQDSGEQYF	-	-	12	TRBV3-1	TRBJ2-7
TGCGCCGGCGGCAGCGGGCCCCAGCATTTT	CAGGSGPQHF	-	-	10	TRBV10-2	TRBJ1-5
TGCGCCAGCAGCTTGGCCTTGAGTGGAAAACTGTTTTTT	CASSLALSGKLFF	few	-	13	TRBV5-1	TRBJ1-4
TGCGCCAGCAGCTTGGAAGAGACTGAAGCTTTCTTT	CASSLEETEAFF	many	-	12	TRBV5-1	TRBJ1-1
TGTGCCAGCAGTTACCGCCAACCTGACAGGGTTCTTGGTCACAATGAGCAGTTCTTC	CASSYRQPDRVLGHNEQFF	-	TRBD1	19	TRBV6-2/TRBV6-3	TRBJ2-1
TGTGCCAGCAGTCATGGACAGGGCGGTGAGACCCAGTACTTC	CASSHGQGGETQYF	-	TRBD1	14	TRBV6-1	TRBJ2-5
TGTGCCAGCAGCTTAACAGGGACTTCCACAGATACGCAGTATTTT	CASSLTGTSTDTQYF	many	-	15	TRBV11-2	TRBJ2-3
TGTGCCAGCAGCTTCCGACAGGGCAACACCACATATTTT	CASSFRQGNTTYF	many	TRBD1	13	TRBV28	TRBJ1-3
TGTGCCAGCAGCTATGCTAGCGGGGGGGCGGGTGAGCAGTTCTTC	CASSYASGGAGEQFF	many	TRBD2	15	TRBV9	TRBJ2-1
TGCGCCAGCAGCTTGGGGGGGGACAATGAGCAGTTCTTC	CASSLGGDNEQFF	many	-	13	TRBV5-1	TRBJ2-1
TGTGCCAGCACCTCACGTGGGGCCAGACGACCCTCTGGGGCCAACGTCCTGACTTTC	CASTSRGARRPSGANVLTF	many	-	19	TRBV6-5	TRBJ2-6
TGTGCCAGTAATGGACAGGCGGGGTGTCAGCCCCAGCATTTT	CASNGQAGCQPQHF	few	TRBD1	14	TRBV19	TRBJ1-5
TGTGCCACCAGCGGACTAGTTCGAACAGATACGCAGTATTTT	CATSGLVRTDTQYF	many	TRBD2	14	TRBV15	TRBJ2-3
TGCGCCAGCAGCCACCCTCCGGGACAGGTGGGCACCGGGGAGCTGTTTTTT	CASSHPPGQVGTGELFF	-	TRBD1	17	TRBV4-1	TRBJ2-2
TGTGCCAGCAGCCAAGAAGGGATTGGAGGATCCGAAGCTTTCTTT	CASSQEGIGGSEAFF	many	-	15	TRBV3-1	TRBJ1-1
TGTGCCAGCAGCTTTAGCGGGAGCCACAATGAGCAGTTCTTC	CASSFSGSHNEQFF	once	TRBD2	14	TRBV7-2	TRBJ2-1
TGTGCCAGCAGTGAAAGACCGAACACTGAAGCTTTCTTT	CASSERPNTEAFF	many	-	13	TRBV7-9	TRBJ1-1
TGCAGTGCTAGACAGGGGACCAGCTCCTATAATTCACCCCTCCACTTT	CSARQGTSSYNSPLHF	many	-	16	TRBV20-1	TRBJ1-6
TGTGCCAGCAGCGAAACCCGGGGACAGGAATTAAAGTATTCACCCCTCCACTTT	CASSETRGQELKYSPLHF	many	TRBD1	18	TRBV6-1	TRBJ1-6
TGCGCCAGCAGCTTGACAGGGGACAACAATGAGCAGTTCTTC	CASSLTGDNNEQFF	-	TRBD1	14	TRBV5-1	TRBJ2-1
TGTGCCAGCAGGCTTCGACAGGTATCTTCTGGAAACACCATATATTTT	CASRLRQVSSGNTIYF	many	-	16	TRBV28	TRBJ1-3
TGTGCCAGTAGTATAGTTGACGGGGCAGATGAGCAGTTCTTC	CASSIVDGADEQFF	many	-	14	TRBV19	TRBJ2-1
TGCAGTGCCGAAAGGGCTAGCGGAAGCTCCTACGAGCAGTACTTC	CSAERASGSSYEQYF	many	TRBD2	15	TRBV20-1	TRBJ2-7
TGTGCCAGCAGTAGAAGTGCATCAGAGGCTGAAAAACTGTTTTTT	CASSRSASEAEKLFF	many	-	15	TRBV3-1	TRBJ1-4
TGTGCCAGCAGTTACTCGGACGGTAATCAGCCCCAGCATTTT	CASSYSDGNQPQHF	many	-	14	TRBV6-2/TRBV6-3	TRBJ1-5
TGTGCCAGCAGCTTAACAGACATTGGGGGCTACACCTTC	CASSLTDIGGYTF	many	-	13	TRBV7-3	TRBJ1-2
TGTGCCAGCAATGCAGGGGTTGGGGTCACTGAAGCTTTCTTT	CASNAGVGVTEAFF	many	-	14	TRBV2	TRBJ1-1
TGCAGTGCCACGGGACTAGCGGGAGATCCCTACGAGCAGTACTTC	CSATGLAGDPYEQYF	-	TRBD2	15	TRBV20-1	TRBJ2-7
TGCGCCAGCAGCTTCCAGGGGGCAGGTACCGGGGAGCTGTTTTTT	CASSFQGAGTGELFF	many	TRBD1	15	TRBV5-1	TRBJ2-2
TGTGCCAGCAGCCAGAGACAGGAGCGGGGGGAAGAGACCCAGTACTTC	CASSQRQERGEETQYF	few	TRBD2	16	TRBV7-9	TRBJ2-5
TGTGCCAGCAGGCCCCAAGAGACCCAGTACTTC	CASRPQETQYF	many	-	11	TRBV2	TRBJ2-5
TGTGCCAGCAGCCGGGTCAGCCACGGGGAGACCCAGTACTTC	CASSRVSHGETQYF	many	-	14	TRBV7-2	TRBJ2-5
TGTGCCAGCAGCCCGGGGGGGCTCTACAATGAGCAGTTCTTC	CASSPGGLYNEQFF	many	TRBD2	14	TRBV11-2	TRBJ2-1
TGTGCCAGCAGCCAAGATGGGAGGGGGACCATATATTTT	CASSQDGRGTIYF	many	-	13	TRBV4-2	TRBJ1-3
TGTGCCAGCAGCCAGAGCGGGCAGGTGGAAGCTTTCTTT	CASSQSGQVEAFF	many	-	13	TRBV3-1	TRBJ1-1
TGTGCCAGTACTCTGGGCCCTAATTCACACCTCCACTTT	CASTLGPNSHLHF	many	-	13	TRBV19	TRBJ1-6
TGTGCCAGCAGCTTAGGGAGACAGGGGGCATACAATGAGCAGTTCTTC	CASSLGRQGAYNEQFF	many	TRBD1	16	TRBV11-2	TRBJ2-1
TGTGCCACTGGGACCCCTAGGTCGACTAACTATGGCTACACCTTC	CATGTPRSTNYGYTF	few	-	15	TRBV28	TRBJ1-2
TGTGCCATCAGTGTAGAAAGGGGGGGGGGAGACACTGAAGCTTTCTTT	CAISVERGGGDTEAFF	-	-	16	TRBV10-3	TRBJ1-1
TGTGCCAGCCGGGAAGGAAGGTCCTACAATGAGCAGTTCTTC	CASREGRSYNEQFF	many	-	14	TRBV19	TRBJ2-1
TGTGCCTGGACCAAGACTAGCAACACCGGGGAGCTGTTTTTT	CAWTKTSNTGELFF	many	TRBD2	14	TRBV30	TRBJ2-2
TGTGCCAGCAGTTGGGGTCGGTTACGAGGAACTGAAGCTTTCTTT	CASSWGRLRGTEAFF	many	-	15	TRBV28	TRBJ1-1
TGTGCCAGCAGCGCCCCTAGCGGGGGGGTCACAGATACGCAGTATTTT	CASSAPSGGVTDTQYF	many	TRBD2	16	TRBV7-3	TRBJ2-3
TGCGCCAGCAGCTTGGGGGTGTCCTCGGACGGCTACACCTTC	CASSLGVSSDGYTF	-	-	14	TRBV5-1	TRBJ1-2
TGTGCCAGCAGCCTTGGACAGGGGGGATACGAGCAGTACTTC	CASSLGQGGYEQYF	-	TRBD1	14	TRBV11-2	TRBJ2-7